The 14 T cell receptor beta chains given below trace back to one sample, sequenced in a study of cytomegalovirus exposure and HLA in healthy donors (dated by TCRdb to about 2017). The library was prepared using the immunoSEQ multiplex PCR assay. A mixture of 60 forward primers for TCR Vbeta segments and 13 reverse primers for TCR Jbeta segments was used in the multiplex PCR. In TCRdb, the immuneACCESS table is reduced to in-frame sequences with V and J assigned. These tables do not hold every clone; where another copy was compared, an unresolved V gene accounts for under half, and the others remain unexplained. The sample contains about 180,000 clones, 79% of them found a single time. More than 0.55% of the sample is in the top ten clones. The sample was PBMCs. Receptors originate from a woman between 40 and 55 years old in good health and CMV-seronegative.

The V gene is TRBV5-6, the J gene TRBJ2-5, with 9 bases aligning to TRBD1. Germline CDR1 reads SGHDT; CDR2 reads YYEEEE. This CDR3 region has 15 residues. J gave up 4 bases and V 2 bases, and 6 bases lay outside the gene matches. CDR3 in amino acids: CASSFRTGVGETQYF. In DNA form, the CDR3 reads TGTGCCAGCAGCTTTCGGACAGGGGTGGGAGAGACCCAGTACTTC.

With regard to this clone: The same CDR3 arises from other DNA sequences in this sample as well. The gene calls are TRBV5-1 and TRBJ2-7; D is uncertain. With 3 bases removed from V and 3 bases from J, the gap between germline ends came to 4 bases. CDR3 length: 11 amino acids. From germline, CDR1 is SGHRS and CDR2 YFSETQ. CDR3 sequence (DNA): TGCGCCAGCAGCTCCCTCTACGAGCAGTACTTC. Protein sequence: CASSSLYEQYF.

The chain employs TRBV10-1 and TRBJ2-7; no clear D gene. V was pared by 2 bases and J by 6 bases, with 11 bases between. Germline loops: CDR1 WNHNN, CDR2 SYGVQD (reference sequence). CDR3 length: 13 amino acids. Written as DNA, the CDR3 is TGCGCCAGCAGTGAGCGAGAATCCGGCGAGCAGTACTTC. Amino acids: CASSERESGEQYF.

The chain is built from TRBV5-4 and TRBJ2-7; 7 nucleotides line up with TRBD1. V lost 4 bases to trimming and J lost 3 bases; unmatched junction nucleotides: 7. Germline-derived CDR1 and CDR2 are SGHNT and YYREEE (reference sequence). CDR3 length: 14 amino acids. The CDR3 region has the DNA TGTGCCAGCAGCCCAAAGGGACAGAACTACGAGCAGTACTTC. The encoded protein is CASSPKGQNYEQYF. The entire variable domain, with the rest obtained from reference TRBV5-4 and TRBJ2-7, is as follows: ETGVTQSPTHLIKTRGQQVTLRCSSQSGHNTVSWYQQALGQGPQFIFQYYREEENGRGNFPPRFSGLQFPNYSSELNVNALELDDSALYLCASSPKGQNYEQYFGPGTRLTVT.

Here the CDR3 DNA reads TGTGCCTGGAGGGGGACAGTAGAGACCCAGTACTTC. Encoded protein: CAWRGTVETQYF. V is TRBV30 and J is TRBJ2-5; 7 bases align to TRBD1. Trimming took 3 bases from V and 4 from J; bases not matched to a gene: 2. The CDR3 contains 12 residues. Germline V gene sequence: CDR1 GTSNPN, CDR2 SVGIG (reference sequence).

This clone was recorded only once. This chain connects TRBV19 to TRBJ1-1; D call uncertain. V shed 3 bases and J shed 2 bases, with 4 bases lying between them. The germline V gene encodes CDR1 LNHDA and CDR2 SQIVND (reference sequence). The length of the CDR3 is 12 residues. CDR3 bases: TGTGCCAGTAGTATTTCAAACACTGAAGCTTTCTTT. Residues: CASSISNTEAFF.

The V call is TRBV28, the J call TRBJ2-1, with TRBD2 as a possible D gene (6 bases). The CDR3 is 17 amino acids. From germline, CDR1 is MDHEN and CDR2 SYDVKM. V was clipped by 5 bases and J by 2 bases, with 19 bases between them. The CDR3 is CASSVPSGLRPYNEQFF. The CDR3 region has the DNA TGTGCCAGCAGTGTGCCCTCGGGACTGAGGCCCTACAATGAGCAGTTCTTC.

The gene calls are TRBV11-2 and TRBJ1-1, with 9 nucleotides matching TRBD1. The V gene end was trimmed by 3 bases and the J gene end by 5 bases; junction bases not matched to a gene: 10. There are 16 residues in the CDR3. Germline CDR1 and CDR2: SGHAT and FQNNGV. CDR3 in DNA: TGTGCCAGCAGCTTCGGACAGGGGCCAGCGTCGACTGAAGCTTTCTTT. Encoded protein: CASSFGQGPASTEAFF. The full variable domain, with the rest looked up from reference TRBV11-2 and TRBJ1-1, is EAGVAQSPRYKIIEKRQSVAFWCNPISGHATLYWYQQILGQGPKLLIQFQNNGVVDDSQLPKDRFSAERLKGVDSTLKIQPAKLEDSAVYLCASSFGQGPASTEAFFGQGTRLTVV.

This clone was recorded only once. The gene calls are TRBV10-3 and TRBJ1-6; 7 bases agree with TRBD1. Germline V CDR1 and CDR2: ENHRY, SYGVKD. V gave up 6 bases and J gave up 0 bases; unmatched junction bases: 8. The CDR3 runs 17 residues. CDR3 residues: CAIRRDSVSSYNSPLHF. CDR3 DNA: TGTGCCATCAGAAGGGACAGCGTGAGCTCCTATAATTCACCCCTCCACTTT.

This chain connects TRBV27 to TRBJ2-1; D perhaps matches TRBD1 (5 bases). The germline V gene encodes CDR1 MNHEY and CDR2 SMNVEV (reference sequence). V was trimmed by 6 bases and J by 3 bases, leaving 12 bases between them. This CDR3 is 14 amino acids long. The CDR3 loop is CASSSLGDYNEQFF. CDR3 in DNA: TGTGCCAGCAGCTCGCTAGGGGACTACAATGAGCAGTTCTTC.

V usage is TRBV9 and J usage is TRBJ1-1, with D tentatively TRBD1 (5 bases). Trimming cost V 0 bases and J 5 bases, with 11 bases left between them. This CDR3 is 14 amino acids long. Looked up from germline, CDR1 is SGDLS and CDR2 is YYNGEE. The CDR3 region is CASSVGRGLTEAFF. The CDR3 bases are TGTGCCAGCAGCGTAGGAAGGGGCTTGACTGAAGCTTTCTTT.

V gene TRBV6-5 combines with J gene TRBJ1-2, with a tentative D call TRBD1 (6 bases). Germline V lookup: CDR1 MNHEY, CDR2 SVGAGI. This CDR3 region has 14 residues. Trimming took 7 bases from V and 4 from J, leaving 16 bases between them. CDR3 coding DNA: TGTGCCAGCACTCGCGCAGGGGCCATCTATGGCTACACCTTC. Residues: CASTRAGAIYGYTF.

The rearrangement joins TRBV19 to TRBJ2-7; the match to TRBD1 covers 7 bases. This CDR3 is 14 amino acids long. Germline-derived CDR1 and CDR2 are LNHDA and SQIVND (reference sequence). V dropped 5 bases and J dropped 3; count of bases not matched to a gene: 7. This CDR3 reads CASSPGQTNYEQYF. CDR3 sequence (DNA): TGTGCCAGTAGTCCGGGACAGACTAACTACGAGCAGTACTTC.

The rearrangement links TRBV7-9 to TRBJ2-1; TRBD2 aligns across 9 bases. Germline values: CDR1 SEHNR, CDR2 FQNEAQ (reference sequence). The CDR3 consists of 17 residues. Trimming cost V 4 bases and J 4 bases; bases outside gene matches: 11. The CDR3 nucleotides are TGTGCCAGCAGCTCCCAGGGGTCTAGCGGGACTTACAATGAGCAGTTCTTC. Protein sequence: CASSSQGSSGTYNEQFF.